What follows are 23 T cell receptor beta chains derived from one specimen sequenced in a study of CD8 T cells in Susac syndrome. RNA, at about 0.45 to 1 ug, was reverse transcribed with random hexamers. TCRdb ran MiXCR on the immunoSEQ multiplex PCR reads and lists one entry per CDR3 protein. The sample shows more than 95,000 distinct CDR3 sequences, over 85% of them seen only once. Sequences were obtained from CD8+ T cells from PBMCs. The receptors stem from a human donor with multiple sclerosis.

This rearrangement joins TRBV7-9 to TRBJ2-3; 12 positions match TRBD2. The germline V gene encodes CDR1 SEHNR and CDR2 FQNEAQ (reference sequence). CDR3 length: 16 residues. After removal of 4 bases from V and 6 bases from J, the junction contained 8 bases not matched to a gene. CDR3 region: CASSSSLAGGRDTQYF. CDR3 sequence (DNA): TGTGCCAGCAGCTCCTCACTAGCGGGAGGCAGGGATACGCAGTATTTT.

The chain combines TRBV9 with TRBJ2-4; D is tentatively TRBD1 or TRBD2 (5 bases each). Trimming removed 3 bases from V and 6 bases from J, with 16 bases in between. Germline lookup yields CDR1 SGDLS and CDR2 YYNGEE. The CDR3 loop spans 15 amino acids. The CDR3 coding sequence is TGTGCCAGCAGCGCACTGGGGACGGTGGGAAACATTCAGTACTTC. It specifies CASSALGTVGNIQYF.

The CDR3 coding sequence is TGTGCCAGCAGCCCTGGAAATTCACCCCTCCACTTT. Translation gives CASSPGNSPLHF. The chain uses TRBV7-8 and TRBJ1-6; no firm D call. V lost 5 bases and J lost 7, with 6 bases in between. CDR3 length: 12 residues. Germline-derived CDR1 and CDR2 are SGHVS and FQNEAQ.

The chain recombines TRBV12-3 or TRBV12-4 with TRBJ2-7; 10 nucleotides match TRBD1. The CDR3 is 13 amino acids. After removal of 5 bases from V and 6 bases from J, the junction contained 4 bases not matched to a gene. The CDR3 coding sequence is TGTGCCAGCAGTGGAGGGACAGGGGTCGAGCAGTACTTC. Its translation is CASSGGTGVEQYF.

In DNA form, the CDR3 reads TGTGCCAGCAGTTTCCGGTGGGGCAGGGGCCCGGGACTAGCGGGGACGAACACCGGGGAGCTGTTTTTT. This translates into CASSFRWGRGPGLAGTNTGELFF. The V call is TRBV28, the J call TRBJ2-2; TRBD2 agrees at 13 bases. J lost 0 bases, V lost 3 bases, and 19 bases had no gene match. CDR1 MDHEN and CDR2 SYDVKM come from the germline V gene. CDR3 length equals 23 residues.

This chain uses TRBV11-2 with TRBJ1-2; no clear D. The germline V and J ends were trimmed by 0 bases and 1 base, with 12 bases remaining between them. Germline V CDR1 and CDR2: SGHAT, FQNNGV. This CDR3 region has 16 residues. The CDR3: CASSLDNLGSNYGYTF. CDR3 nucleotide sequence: TGTGCCAGCAGCTTAGATAATCTAGGCAGTAACTATGGCTACACCTTC.

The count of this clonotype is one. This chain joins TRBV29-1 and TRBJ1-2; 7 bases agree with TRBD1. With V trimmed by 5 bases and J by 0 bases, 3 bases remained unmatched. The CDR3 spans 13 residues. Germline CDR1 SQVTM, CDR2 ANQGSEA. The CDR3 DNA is TGCAGCGTTTGGACAGGTGCTAACTATGGCTACACCTTC. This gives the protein CSVWTGANYGYTF.

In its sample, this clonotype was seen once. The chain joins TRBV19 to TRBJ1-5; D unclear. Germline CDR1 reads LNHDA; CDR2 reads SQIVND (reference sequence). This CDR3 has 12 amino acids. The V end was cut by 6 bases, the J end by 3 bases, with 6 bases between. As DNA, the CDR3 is TGTGCCAGTAGGCCGAACAATCAGCCCCAGCATTTT. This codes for CASRPNNQPQHF. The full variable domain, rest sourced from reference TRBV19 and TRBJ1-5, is DGGITQSPKYLFRKEGQNVTLSCEQNLNHDAMYWYRQDPGQGLRLIYYSQIVNDFQKGDIAEGYSVSREKKESFPLTVTSAQKNPTAFYLCASRPNNQPQHFGDGTRLSIL.

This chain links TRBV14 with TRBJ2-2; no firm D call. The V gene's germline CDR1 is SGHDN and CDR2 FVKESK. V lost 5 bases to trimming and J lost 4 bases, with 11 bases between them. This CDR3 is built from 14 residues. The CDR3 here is CASSSGRFTGELFF. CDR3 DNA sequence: TGTGCCAGCAGCAGTGGCAGGTTCACCGGGGAGCTGTTTTTT.

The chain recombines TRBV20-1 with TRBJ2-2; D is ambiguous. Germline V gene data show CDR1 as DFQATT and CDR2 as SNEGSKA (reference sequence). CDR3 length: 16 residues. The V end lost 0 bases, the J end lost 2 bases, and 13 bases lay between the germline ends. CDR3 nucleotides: TGCAGTGCTAGAGATTCAGTCAGGCGAAACACCGGGGAGCTGTTTTTT. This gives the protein CSARDSVRRNTGELFF.

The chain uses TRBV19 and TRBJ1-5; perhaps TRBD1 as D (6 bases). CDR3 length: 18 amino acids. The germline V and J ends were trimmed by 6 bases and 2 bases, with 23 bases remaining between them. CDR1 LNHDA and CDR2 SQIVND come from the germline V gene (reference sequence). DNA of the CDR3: TGTGCCAGTAGCCATAAGGACAGATTTCATGGCGGCAATCAGCCCCAGCATTTT. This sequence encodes CASSHKDRFHGGNQPQHF.

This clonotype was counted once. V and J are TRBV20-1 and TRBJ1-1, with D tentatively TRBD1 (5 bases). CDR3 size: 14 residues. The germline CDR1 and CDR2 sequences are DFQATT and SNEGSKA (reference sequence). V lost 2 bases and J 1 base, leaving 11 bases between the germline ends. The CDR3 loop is CSARMGRRNTEAFF. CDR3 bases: TGCAGTGCTAGAATGGGACGGAGGAACACTGAAGCTTTCTTT.

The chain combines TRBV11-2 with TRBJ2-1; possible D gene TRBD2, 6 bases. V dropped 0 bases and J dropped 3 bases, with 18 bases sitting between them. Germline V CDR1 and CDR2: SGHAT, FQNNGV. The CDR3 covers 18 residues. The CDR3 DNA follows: TGTGCCAGCAGCTTAGAAGGGGTGGGGGACTCCCTCTACAATGAGCAGTTCTTC. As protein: CASSLEGVGDSLYNEQFF.

The CDR3 protein is CASSLVDRGGTDTQYF. The CDR3 bases are TGTGCCAGCAGCTTGGTAGACAGGGGGGGCACAGATACGCAGTATTTT. The chain carries TRBV5-4 and TRBJ2-3, with 9 bases aligning to TRBD1. V lost 0 bases and J lost 1; bases outside the gene matches: 3. CDR1 is SGHNT and CDR2 is YYREEE in the germline V gene (reference sequence). This CDR3 is 16 amino acids long.

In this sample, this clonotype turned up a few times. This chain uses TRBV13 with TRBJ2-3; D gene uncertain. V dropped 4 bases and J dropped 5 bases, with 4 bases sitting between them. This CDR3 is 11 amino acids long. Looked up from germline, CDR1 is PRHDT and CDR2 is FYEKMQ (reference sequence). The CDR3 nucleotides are TGTGCCAGCAGCTCCGGAGATACGCAGTATTTT. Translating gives CASSSGDTQYF.

CDR3 sequence reads: CASRPSGTSGRLQYV. The CDR3 region has the DNA TGTGCCAGCAGACCGTCCGGGACTAGCGGGAGGTTGCAGTACGTC. The chain links TRBV5-5 to TRBJ2-7, with 15 bases lining up with TRBD2. CDR1 is SGHKS, CDR2 YYEKEE, per germline (reference sequence). The CDR3 totals 15 residues. V trimming: 5 bases; J trimming: 9 bases; junction bases outside the gene matches: 9.

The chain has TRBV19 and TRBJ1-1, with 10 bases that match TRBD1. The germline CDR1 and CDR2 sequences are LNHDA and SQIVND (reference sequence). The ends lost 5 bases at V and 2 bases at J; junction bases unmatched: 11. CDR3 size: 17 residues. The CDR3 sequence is CASSPRGTGDANTEAFF. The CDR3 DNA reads TGTGCCAGTAGTCCGAGGGGGACAGGGGATGCCAACACTGAAGCTTTCTTT.

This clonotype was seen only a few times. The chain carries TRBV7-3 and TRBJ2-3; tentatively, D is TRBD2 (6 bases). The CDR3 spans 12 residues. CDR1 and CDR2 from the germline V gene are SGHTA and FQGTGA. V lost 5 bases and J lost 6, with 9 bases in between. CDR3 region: CASSQTRDTQYF. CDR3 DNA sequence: TGTGCCAGCAGCCAGACTAGGGATACGCAGTATTTT.

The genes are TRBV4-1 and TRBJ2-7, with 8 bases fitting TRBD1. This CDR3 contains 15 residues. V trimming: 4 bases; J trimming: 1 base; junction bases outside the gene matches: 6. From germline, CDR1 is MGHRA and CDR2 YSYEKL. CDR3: CASSLGQGPSYEQYF. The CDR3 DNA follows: TGCGCCAGCAGCCTTGGACAGGGACCTTCCTACGAGCAGTACTTC.

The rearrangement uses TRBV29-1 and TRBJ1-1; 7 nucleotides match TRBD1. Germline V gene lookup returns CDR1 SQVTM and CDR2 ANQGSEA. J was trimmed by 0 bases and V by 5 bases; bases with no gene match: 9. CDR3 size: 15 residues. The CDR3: CSVYGTVNMNTEAFF. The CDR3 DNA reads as TGCAGCGTTTACGGGACAGTCAACATGAACACTGAAGCTTTCTTT.

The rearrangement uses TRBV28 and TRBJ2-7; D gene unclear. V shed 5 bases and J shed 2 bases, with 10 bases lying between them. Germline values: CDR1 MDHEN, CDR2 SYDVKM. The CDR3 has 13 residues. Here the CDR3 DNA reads TGTGCCAGCAGTCTCCCGGGCCCCTACGAGCAGTACTTC. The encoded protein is CASSLPGPYEQYF.

CDR3 sequence reads: CASSYGTGVGNEQFF. As DNA, the CDR3 is TGTGCCAGCAGTTACGGGACAGGGGTTGGGAATGAGCAGTTCTTC. The chain carries TRBV27 and TRBJ2-1, with 10 positions matching TRBD1. The CDR3 contains 15 residues. CDR1 and CDR2 (germline): MNHEY, SMNVEV (reference sequence). J was trimmed by 7 bases and V by 4 bases; bases with no gene match: 7.

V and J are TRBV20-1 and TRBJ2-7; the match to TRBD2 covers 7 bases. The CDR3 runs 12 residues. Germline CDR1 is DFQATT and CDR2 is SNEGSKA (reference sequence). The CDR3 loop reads CSAPKGAGEQYF. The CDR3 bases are TGCAGCGCCCCAAAGGGAGCGGGGGAGCAGTACTTC.